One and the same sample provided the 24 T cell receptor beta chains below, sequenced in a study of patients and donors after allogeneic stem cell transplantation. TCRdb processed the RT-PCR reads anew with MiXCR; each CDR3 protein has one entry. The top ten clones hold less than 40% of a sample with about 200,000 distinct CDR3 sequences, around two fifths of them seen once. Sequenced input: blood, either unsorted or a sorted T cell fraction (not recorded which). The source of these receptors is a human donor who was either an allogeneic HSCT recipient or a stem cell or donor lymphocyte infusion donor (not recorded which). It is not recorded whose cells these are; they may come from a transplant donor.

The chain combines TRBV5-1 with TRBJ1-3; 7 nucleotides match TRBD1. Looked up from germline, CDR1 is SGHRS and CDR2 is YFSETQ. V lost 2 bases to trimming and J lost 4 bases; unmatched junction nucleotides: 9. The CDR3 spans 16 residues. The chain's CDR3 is CASSLQGPRGGNTIYF. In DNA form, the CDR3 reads TGCGCCAGCAGCTTACAGGGGCCCCGGGGAGGAAACACCATATATTTT.

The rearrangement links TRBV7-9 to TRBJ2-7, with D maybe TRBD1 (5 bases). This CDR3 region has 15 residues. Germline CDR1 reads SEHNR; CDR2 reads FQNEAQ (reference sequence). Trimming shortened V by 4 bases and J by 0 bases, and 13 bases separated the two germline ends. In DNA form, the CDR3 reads TGTGCCAGCAGCTCAATCTCAGGGTACTCCTACGAGCAGTACTTC. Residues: CASSSISGYSYEQYF.

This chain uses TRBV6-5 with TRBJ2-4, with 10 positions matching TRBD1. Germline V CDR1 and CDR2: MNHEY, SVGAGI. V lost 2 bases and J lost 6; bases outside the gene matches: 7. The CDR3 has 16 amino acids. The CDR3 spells CASSYGFGQGGNIQYF. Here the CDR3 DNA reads TGTGCCAGCAGTTACGGTTTCGGACAGGGGGGAAACATTCAGTACTTC.

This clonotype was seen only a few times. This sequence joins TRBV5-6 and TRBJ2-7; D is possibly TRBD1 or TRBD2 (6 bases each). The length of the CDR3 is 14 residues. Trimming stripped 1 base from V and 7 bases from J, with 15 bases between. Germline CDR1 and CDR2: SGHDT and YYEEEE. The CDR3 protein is CASSLWGALGEQYF. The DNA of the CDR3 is TGTGCCAGCAGCTTGTGGGGGGCCCTAGGGGAGCAGTACTTC. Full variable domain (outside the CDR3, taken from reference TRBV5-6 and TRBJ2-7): DAGVTQSPTHLIKTRGQQVTLRCSPKSGHDTVSWYQQALGQGPQFIFQYYEEEERQRGNFPDRFSGHQFPNYSSELNVNALLLGDSALYLCASSLWGALGEQYFGPGTRLTVT.

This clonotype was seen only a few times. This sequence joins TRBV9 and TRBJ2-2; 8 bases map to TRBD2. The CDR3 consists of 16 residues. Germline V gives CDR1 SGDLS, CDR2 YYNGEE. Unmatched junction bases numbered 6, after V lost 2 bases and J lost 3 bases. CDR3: CASSVGLGFYTGELFF. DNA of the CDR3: TGTGCCAGCAGCGTGGGACTAGGATTCTACACCGGGGAGCTGTTTTTT.

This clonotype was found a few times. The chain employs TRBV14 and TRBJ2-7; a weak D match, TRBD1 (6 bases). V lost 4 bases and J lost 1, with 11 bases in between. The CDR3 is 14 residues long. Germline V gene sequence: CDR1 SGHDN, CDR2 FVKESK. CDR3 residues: CASSLGGISYEQYF. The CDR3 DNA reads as TGTGCCAGCAGCCTAGGGGGAATTTCCTACGAGCAGTACTTC.

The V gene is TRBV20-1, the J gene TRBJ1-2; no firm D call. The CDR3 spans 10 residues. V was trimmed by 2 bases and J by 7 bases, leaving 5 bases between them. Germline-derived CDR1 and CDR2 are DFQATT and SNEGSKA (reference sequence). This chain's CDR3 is CSARLIGYTF. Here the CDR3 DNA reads TGCAGTGCTAGACTGATTGGCTACACCTTC.

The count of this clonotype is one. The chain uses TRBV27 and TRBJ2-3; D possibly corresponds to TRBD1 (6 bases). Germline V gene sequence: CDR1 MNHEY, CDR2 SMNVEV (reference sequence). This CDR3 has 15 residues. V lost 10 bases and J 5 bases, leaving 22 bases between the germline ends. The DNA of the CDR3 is TGTGCCACCCGTACCGGGACAAAAAAGGGAGATACGCAGTATTTT. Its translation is CATRTGTKKGDTQYF.

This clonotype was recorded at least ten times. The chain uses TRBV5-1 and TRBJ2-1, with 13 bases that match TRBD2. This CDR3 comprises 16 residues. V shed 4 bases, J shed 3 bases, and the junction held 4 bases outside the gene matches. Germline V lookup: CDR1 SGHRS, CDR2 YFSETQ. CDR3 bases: TGCGCCAGCAGCACCAGACTAGCGGGGGGCTACAATGAGCAGTTCTTC. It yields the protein CASSTRLAGGYNEQFF.

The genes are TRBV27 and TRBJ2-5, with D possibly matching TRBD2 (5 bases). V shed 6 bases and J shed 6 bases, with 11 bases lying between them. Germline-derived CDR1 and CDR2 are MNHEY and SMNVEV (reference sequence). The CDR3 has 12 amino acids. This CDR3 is CASSPTGKTQYF. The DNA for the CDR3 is TGTGCCAGCAGCCCTACGGGAAAGACCCAGTACTTC.

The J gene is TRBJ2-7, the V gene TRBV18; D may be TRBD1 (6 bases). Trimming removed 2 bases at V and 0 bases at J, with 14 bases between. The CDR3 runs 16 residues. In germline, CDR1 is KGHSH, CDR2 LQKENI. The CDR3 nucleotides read TGTGCCAGCTCACCAACCCCACTGGGGGCCTCCTACGAGCAGTACTTC. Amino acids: CASSPTPLGASYEQYF. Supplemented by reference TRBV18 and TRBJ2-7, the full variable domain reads NAGVMQNPRHLVRRRGQEARLRCSPMKGHSHVYWYRQLPEEGLKFMVYLQKENIIDESGMPKERFSAEFPKEGPSILRIQQVVRGDSAAYFCASSPTPLGASYEQYFGPGTRLTVT.

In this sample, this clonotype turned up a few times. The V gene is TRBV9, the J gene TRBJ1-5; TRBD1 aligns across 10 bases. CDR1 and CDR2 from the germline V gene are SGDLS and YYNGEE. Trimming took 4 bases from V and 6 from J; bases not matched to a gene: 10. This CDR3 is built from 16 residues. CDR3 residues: CASSPGTGEYGQPQHF. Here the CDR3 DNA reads TGTGCCAGCAGCCCTGGGACAGGGGAGTATGGTCAGCCCCAGCATTTT.

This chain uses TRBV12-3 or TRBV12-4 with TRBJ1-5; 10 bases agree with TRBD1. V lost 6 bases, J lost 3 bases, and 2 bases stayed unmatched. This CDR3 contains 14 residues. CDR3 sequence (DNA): TGTGCCAGCAGAGGGACAGGGGCCAATCAGCCCCAGCATTTT. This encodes CASRGTGANQPQHF.

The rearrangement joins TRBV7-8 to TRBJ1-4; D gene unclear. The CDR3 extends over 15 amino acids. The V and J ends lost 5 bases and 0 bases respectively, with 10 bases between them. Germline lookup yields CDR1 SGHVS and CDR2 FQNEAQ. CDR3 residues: CASSPQPATNEKLFF. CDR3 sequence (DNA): TGTGCCAGCAGCCCACAGCCAGCAACTAATGAAAAACTGTTTTTT.

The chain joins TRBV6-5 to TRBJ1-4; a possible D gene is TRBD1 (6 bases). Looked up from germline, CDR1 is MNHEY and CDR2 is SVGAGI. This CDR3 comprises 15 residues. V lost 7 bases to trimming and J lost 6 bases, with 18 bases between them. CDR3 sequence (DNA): TGTGCCAGCAAACGGGGTTTGACAGGCGATGAAAAACTGTTTTTT. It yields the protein CASKRGLTGDEKLFF.

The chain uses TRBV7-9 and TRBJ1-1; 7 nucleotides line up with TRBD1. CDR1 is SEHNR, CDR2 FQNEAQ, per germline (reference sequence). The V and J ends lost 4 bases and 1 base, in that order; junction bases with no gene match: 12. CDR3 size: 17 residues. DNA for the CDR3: TGTGCCAGCAGCTCGGGACAGTTGATACTACAGAACACTGAAGCTTTCTTT. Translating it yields CASSSGQLILQNTEAFF.

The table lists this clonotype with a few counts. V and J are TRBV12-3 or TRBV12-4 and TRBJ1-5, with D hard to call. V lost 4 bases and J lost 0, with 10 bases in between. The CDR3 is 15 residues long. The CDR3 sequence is CASSSSWASNQPQHF. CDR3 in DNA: TGTGCCAGCAGTTCCTCCTGGGCTAGCAATCAGCCCCAGCATTTT.

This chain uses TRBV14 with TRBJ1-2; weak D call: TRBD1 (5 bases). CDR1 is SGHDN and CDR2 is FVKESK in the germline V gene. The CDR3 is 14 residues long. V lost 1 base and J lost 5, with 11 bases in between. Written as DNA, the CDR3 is TGTGCCAGCAGCCAAGGGGACCCCGTTTATGGCTACACCTTC. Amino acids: CASSQGDPVYGYTF.

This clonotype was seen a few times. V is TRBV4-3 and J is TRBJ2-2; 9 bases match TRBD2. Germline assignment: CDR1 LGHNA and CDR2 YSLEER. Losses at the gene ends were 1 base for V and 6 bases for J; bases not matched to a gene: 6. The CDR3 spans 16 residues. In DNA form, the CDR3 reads TGCGCCAGCAGCCAAGTCGCGGCGGGAGGGGCCGGGGAGCTGTTTTTT. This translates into CASSQVAAGGAGELFF.

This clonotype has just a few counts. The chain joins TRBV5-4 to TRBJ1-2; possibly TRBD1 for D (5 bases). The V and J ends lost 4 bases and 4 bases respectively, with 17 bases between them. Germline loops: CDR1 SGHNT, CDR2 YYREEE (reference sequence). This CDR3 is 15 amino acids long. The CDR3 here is CASSPGRDLGYGYTF. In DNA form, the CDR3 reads TGTGCCAGCAGCCCCGGCAGGGATCTCGGCTATGGCTACACCTTC.

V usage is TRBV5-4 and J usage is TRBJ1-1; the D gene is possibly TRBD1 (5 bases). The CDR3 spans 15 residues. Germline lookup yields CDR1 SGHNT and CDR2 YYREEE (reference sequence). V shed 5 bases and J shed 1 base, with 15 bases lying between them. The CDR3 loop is CASRSGGRQNTEAFF. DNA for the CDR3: TGTGCCAGCAGATCGGGGGGACGCCAGAACACTGAAGCTTTCTTT.

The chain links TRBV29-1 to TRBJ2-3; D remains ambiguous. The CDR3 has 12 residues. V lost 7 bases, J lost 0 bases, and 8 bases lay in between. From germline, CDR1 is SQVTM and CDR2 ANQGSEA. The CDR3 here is CSAAISTDTQYF. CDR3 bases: TGCAGCGCTGCAATCAGCACAGATACGCAGTATTTT.

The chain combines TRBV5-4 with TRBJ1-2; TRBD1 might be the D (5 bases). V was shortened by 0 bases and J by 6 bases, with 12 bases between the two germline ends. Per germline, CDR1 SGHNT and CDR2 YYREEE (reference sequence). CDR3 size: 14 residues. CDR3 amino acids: CASSLEQGPDGYTF. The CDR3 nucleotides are TGTGCCAGCAGCTTGGAGCAGGGTCCGGATGGCTACACCTTC.

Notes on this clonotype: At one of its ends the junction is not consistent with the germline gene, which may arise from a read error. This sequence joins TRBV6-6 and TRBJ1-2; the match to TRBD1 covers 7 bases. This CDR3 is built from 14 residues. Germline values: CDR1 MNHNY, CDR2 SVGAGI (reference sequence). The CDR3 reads CASSSRQGSYGYTF. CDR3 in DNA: TGCGCCAGCAGTTCCCGACAGGGTTCCTATGGCTACACCTTC.